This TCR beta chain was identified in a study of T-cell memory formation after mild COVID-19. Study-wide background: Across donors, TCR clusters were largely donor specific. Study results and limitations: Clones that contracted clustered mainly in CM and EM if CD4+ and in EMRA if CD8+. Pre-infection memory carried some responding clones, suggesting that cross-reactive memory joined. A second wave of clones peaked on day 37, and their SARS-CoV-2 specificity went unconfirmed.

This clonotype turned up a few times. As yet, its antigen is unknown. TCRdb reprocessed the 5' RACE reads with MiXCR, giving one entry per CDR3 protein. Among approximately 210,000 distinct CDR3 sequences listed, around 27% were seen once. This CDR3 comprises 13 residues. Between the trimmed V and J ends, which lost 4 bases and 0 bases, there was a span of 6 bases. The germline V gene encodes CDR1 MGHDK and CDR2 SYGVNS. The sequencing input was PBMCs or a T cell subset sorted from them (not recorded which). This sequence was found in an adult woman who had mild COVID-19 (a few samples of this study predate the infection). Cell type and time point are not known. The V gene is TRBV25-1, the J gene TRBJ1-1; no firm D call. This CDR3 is CASSVDLNTEAFF. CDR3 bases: TGTGCCAGCAGTGTCGATTTGAACACTGAAGCTTTCTTT.